The present T cell receptor beta chain was sequenced within a study of monozygotic twins with inflammatory bowel disease. Notes on the study in general: The results supported no single strong signal or clonotype associated with IBD.

Each CDR3 protein gets one entry in TCRdb, which reprocessed the 5' RACE reads and gives no DNA. This table holds about 210,000 distinct CDR3 sequences. Concerning this clonotype itself: Its antigen remains unidentified.

Germline V gives CDR1 SGHAT, CDR2 FQNNGV. This CDR3 contains 16 residues. The TCR comes from a human donor with ulcerative colitis or Crohn's disease, or a healthy co-twin of an affected twin (not recorded which). The V call is TRBV11-2, the J call TRBJ2-7; TCRdb's assignment of TRBD2 cannot be checked, as there is no DNA. The sample consisted of blood. The CDR3 protein is CASSLDQRVLAYEQYF.